This TCR beta chain comes out of a study of blood T cell repertoires in COVID-19. Study overall: The cDNA or gDNA used as material had been derived from T cells, B-cell-depleted T cells, or PBMCs.

As processed by the authors: Estimates of nucleated cell counts were drawn from the amplification of reference gene primers. Assay used: immunoSEQ multiplex PCR; TCRdb lists only in-frame clones, some missing. V and J calls and clone size are given by that table; D and trimming were obtained from the DNA. The sample gives around 260,000 clones, more than 65% of which show up once; 15% to 18% is in the top ten. Germline V gene lookup returns CDR1 SEHNR and CDR2 FQNEAQ (reference sequence). The CDR3 spans 14 residues. Trimming at V came to 4 bases and at J to 7 bases, leaving 6 bases not matched to a gene.

The sequenced material came from peripheral blood. The gene calls are TRBV7-9 and TRBJ1-4, with 7 bases lining up with TRBD1. The TCR comes from a person aged 65 to 79 with COVID-19, enrolled during active disease. The CDR3 nucleotides are TGTGCCAGCAGCTACCGACAGGGAGGTGAAAAACTGTTTTTT. Protein product: CASSYRQGGEKLFF.